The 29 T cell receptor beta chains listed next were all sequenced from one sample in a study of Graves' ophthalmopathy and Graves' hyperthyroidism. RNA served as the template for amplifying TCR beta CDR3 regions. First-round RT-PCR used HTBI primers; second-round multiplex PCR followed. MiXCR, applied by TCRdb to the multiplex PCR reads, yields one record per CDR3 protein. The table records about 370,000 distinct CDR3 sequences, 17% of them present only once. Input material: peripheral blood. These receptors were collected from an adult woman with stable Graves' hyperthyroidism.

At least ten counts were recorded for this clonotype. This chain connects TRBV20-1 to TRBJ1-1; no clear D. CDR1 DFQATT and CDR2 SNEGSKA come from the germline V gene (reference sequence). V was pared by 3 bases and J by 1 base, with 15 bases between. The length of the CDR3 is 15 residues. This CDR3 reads CSARVPGVTNTEAFF. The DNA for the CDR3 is TGCAGTGCTAGGGTACCTGGAGTGACGAACACTGAAGCTTTCTTT.

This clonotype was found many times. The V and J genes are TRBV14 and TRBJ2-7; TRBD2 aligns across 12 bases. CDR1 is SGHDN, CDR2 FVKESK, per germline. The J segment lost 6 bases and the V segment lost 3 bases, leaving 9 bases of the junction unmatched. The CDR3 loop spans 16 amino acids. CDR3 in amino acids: CASSHRRLAGVSEQYF. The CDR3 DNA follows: TGTGCCAGCAGCCACAGGAGACTAGCGGGAGTGAGCGAGCAGTACTTC.

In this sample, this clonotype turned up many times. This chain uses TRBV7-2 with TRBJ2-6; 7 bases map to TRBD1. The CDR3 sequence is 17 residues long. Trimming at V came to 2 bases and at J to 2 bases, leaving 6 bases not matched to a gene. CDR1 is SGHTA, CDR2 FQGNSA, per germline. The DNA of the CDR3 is TGTGCCAGCAGCTTACCCTCAGACAGGGCTGGGGCCAACGTCCTGACTTTC. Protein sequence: CASSLPSDRAGANVLTF. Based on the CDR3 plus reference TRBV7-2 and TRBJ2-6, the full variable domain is GAGVSQSPSNKVTEKGKDVELRCDPISGHTALYWYRQSLGQGLEFLIYFQGNSAPDKSGLPSDRFSAERTGGSVSTLTIQRTQQEDSAVYLCASSLPSDRAGANVLTFGAGSRLTVL.

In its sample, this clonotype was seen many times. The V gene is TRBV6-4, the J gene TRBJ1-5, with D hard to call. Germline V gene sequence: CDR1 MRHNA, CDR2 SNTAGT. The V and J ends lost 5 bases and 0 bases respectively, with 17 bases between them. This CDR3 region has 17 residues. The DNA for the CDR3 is TGTGCCAGCAGTCTGGCCCCTCGGAGGGTTAGCAATCAGCCCCAGCATTTT. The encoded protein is CASSLAPRRVSNQPQHF.

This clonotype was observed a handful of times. Here the CDR3 reads CAWSPGTTLTGELFF. CDR3 DNA: TGTGCCTGGAGCCCCGGGACTACCTTAACCGGGGAGCTGTTTTTT. The gene calls are TRBV30 and TRBJ2-2; 7 nucleotides line up with TRBD2. Germline assignment: CDR1 GTSNPN and CDR2 SVGIG (reference sequence). This CDR3 has 15 residues. The V and J ends lost 3 bases and 5 bases, in that order; junction bases with no gene match: 9.

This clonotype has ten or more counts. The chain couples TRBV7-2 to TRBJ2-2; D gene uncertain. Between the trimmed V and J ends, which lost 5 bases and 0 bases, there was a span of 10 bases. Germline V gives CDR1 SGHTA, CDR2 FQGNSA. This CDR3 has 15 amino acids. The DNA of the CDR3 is TGTGCCAGCAGCCCTCAGGTTACGAACACCGGGGAGCTGTTTTTT. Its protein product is CASSPQVTNTGELFF.

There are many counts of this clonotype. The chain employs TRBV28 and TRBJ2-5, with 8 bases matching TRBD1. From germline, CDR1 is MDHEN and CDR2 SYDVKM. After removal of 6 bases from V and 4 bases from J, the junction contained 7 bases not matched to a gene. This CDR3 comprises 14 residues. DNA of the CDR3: TGTGCCAGCAGCCTCAGGACAGGGTTAGAGACCCAGTACTTC. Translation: CASSLRTGLETQYF.

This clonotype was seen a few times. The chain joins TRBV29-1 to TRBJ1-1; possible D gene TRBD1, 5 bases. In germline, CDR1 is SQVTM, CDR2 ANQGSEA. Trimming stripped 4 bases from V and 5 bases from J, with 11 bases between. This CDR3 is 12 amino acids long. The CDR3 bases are TGCAGCGTTGGTGGCGGGACGACTGAAGCTTTCTTT. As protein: CSVGGGTTEAFF.

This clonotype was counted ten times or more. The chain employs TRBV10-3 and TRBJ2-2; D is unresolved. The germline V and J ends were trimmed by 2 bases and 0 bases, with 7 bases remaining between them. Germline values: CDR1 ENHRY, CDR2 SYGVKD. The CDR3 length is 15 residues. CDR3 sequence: CAISETNANTGELFF. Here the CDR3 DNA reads TGTGCCATCAGTGAGACAAACGCGAACACCGGGGAGCTGTTTTTT.

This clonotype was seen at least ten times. As DNA, the CDR3 is TGTGCCAGCAGCGCTTTGAGCGGGACAGACATGAACACTGAAGCTTTCTTT. Residues: CASSALSGTDMNTEAFF. The rearrangement uses TRBV3-1 and TRBJ1-1; 7 bases are shared with TRBD1. CDR1 is LGHDT, CDR2 YNNKEL, per germline (reference sequence). The CDR3 runs 17 residues. V shed 5 bases and J 0 bases; nucleotides not matched to a gene: 12. Full variable domain (remainder filled in from reference TRBV3-1 and TRBJ1-1): DTAVSQTPKYLVTQMGNDKSIKCEQNLGHDTMYWYKQDSKKFLKIMFSYNNKELIINETVPNRFSPKSPDKAHLNLHINSLELGDSAVYFCASSALSGTDMNTEAFFGQGTRLTVV.

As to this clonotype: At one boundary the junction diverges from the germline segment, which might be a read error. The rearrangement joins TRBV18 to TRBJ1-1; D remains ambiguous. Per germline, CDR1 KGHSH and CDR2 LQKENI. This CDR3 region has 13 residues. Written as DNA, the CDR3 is TGTGCCAGCTCAGCTCTGGCTCTCGAATCGCGACTCTTT. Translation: CASSALALESRLF.

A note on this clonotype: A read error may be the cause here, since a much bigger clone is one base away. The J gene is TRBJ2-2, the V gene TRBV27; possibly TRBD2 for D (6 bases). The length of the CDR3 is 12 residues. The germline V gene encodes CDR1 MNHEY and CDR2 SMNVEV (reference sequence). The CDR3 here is CASGLLGGELCF. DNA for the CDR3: TGTGCCAGTGGCCTCCTGGGCGGGGAGCTGTGTTTT.

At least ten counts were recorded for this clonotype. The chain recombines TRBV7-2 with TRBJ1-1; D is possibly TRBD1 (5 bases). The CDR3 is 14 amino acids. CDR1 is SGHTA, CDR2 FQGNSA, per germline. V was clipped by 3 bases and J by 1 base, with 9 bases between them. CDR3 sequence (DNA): TGTGCCAGCAGCTTCTGGCAGGGGAACACTGAAGCTTTCTTT. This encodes CASSFWQGNTEAFF.

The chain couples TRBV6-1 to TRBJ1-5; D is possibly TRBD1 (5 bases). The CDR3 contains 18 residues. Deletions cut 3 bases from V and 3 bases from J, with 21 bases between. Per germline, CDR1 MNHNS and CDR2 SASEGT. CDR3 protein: CASSEYPSQAASNQPQHF. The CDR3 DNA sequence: TGTGCCAGCAGTGAGTACCCCTCACAGGCGGCCTCCAATCAGCCCCAGCATTTT.

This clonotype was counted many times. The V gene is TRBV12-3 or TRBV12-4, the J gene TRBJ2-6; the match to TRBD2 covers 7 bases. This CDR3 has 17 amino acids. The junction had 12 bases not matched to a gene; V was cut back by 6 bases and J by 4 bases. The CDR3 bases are TGTGCCAGCAGCCCCCGGGACTACGATATGGGGGCCAACGTCCTGACTTTC. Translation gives CASSPRDYDMGANVLTF.

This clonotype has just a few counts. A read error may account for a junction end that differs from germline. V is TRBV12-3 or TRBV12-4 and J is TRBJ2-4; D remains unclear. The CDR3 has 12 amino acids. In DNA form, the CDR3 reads TGTGCCAGCAGTTCTGGTGGAACCATTAAGTACTTC. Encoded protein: CASSSGGTIKYF.

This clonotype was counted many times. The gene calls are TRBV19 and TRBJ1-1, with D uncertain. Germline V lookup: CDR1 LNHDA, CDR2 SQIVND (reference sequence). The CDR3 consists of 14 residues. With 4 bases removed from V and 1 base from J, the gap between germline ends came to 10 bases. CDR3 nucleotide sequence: TGTGCCAGTAGTAACGCTAGACAGAACACTGAAGCTTTCTTT. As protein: CASSNARQNTEAFF.

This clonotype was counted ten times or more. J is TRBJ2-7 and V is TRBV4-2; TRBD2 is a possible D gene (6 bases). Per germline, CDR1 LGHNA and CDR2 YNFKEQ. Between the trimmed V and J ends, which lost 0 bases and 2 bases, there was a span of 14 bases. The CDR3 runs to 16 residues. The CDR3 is CASSQDWLARTYEQYF. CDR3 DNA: TGTGCCAGCAGCCAAGATTGGCTAGCGAGAACCTACGAGCAGTACTTC.

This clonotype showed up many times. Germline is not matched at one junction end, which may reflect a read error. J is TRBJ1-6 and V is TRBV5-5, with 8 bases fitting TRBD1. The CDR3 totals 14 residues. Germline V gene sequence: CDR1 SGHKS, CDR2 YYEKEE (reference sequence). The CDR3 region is CASSLDRVISPLHF. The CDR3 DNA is TGTGCCAGCAGTTTGGACAGGGTTATTTCACCCCTCCACTTT.

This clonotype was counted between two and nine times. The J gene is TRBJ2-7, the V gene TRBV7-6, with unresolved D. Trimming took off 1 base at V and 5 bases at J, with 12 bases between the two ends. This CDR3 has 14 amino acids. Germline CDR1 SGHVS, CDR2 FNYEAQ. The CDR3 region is CASSLVPEGDEQYF. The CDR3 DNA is TGTGCCAGCAGCTTAGTGCCAGAAGGAGACGAGCAGTACTTC. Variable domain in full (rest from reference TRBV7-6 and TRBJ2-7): GAGVSQSPRYKVTKRGQDVALRCDPISGHVSLYWYRQALGQGPEFLTYFNYEAQQDKSGLPNDRFSAERPEGSISTLTIQRTEQRDSAMYRCASSLVPEGDEQYFGPGTRLTVT.

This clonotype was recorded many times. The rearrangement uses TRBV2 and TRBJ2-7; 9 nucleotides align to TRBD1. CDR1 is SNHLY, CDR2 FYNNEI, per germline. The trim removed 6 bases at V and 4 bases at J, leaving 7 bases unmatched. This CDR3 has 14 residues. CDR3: CASRGGTGFYEQYF. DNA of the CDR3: TGTGCCAGCAGGGGCGGGACAGGGTTTTACGAGCAGTACTTC.

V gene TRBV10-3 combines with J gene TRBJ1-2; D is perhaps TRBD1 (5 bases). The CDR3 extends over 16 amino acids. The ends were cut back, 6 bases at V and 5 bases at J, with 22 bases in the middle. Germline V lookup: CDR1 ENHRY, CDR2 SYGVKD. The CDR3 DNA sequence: TGTGCCATCAGCCCTCAGGGTGAAGACCTACTATATGGCTACACCTTC. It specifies CAISPQGEDLLYGYTF.

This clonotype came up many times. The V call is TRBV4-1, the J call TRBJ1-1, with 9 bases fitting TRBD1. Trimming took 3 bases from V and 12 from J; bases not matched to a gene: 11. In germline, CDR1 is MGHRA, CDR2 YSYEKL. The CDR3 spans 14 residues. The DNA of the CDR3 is TGCGCCAGCAGCCACATACAGGGGGCGGTTTATCCTTTCTTT. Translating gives CASSHIQGAVYPFF.

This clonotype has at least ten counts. In DNA form, the CDR3 reads TGTGCCAGCAGCCCGTACCAGGAAACCCTCTATGGCTACACCTTC. Translated: CASSPYQETLYGYTF. The chain uses TRBV14 and TRBJ1-2, with unresolved D. The CDR3 is 15 amino acids. Per the germline V gene, CDR1 is SGHDN and CDR2 is FVKESK. V gave up 4 bases and J gave up 4 bases, with 16 bases separating them.

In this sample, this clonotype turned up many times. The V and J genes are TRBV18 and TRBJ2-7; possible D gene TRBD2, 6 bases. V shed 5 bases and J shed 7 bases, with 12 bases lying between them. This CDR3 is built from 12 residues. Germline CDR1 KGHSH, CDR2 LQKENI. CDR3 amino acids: CASSYLRGEQYF. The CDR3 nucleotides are TGTGCCAGCTCATATCTACGGGGGGAGCAGTACTTC.

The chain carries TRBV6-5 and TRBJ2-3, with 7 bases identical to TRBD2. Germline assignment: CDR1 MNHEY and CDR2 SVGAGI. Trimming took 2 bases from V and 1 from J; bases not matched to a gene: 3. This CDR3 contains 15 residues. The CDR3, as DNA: TGTGCCAGCAGTTACGCTCTAGCGGGCACAGATACGCAGTATTTT. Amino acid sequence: CASSYALAGTDTQYF.

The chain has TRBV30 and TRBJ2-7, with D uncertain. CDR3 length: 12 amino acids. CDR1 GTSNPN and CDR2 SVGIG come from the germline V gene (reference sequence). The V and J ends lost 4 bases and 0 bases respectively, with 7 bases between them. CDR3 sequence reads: CAWIKSSYEQYF. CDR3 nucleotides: TGTGCCTGGATTAAAAGCTCCTACGAGCAGTACTTC.

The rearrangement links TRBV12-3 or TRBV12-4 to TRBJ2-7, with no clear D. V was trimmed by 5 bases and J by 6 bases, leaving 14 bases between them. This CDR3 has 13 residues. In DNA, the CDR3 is TGTGCCAGCAGTCCTTCTAGTGGTCCCGAGCAGTACTTC. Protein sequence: CASSPSSGPEQYF.

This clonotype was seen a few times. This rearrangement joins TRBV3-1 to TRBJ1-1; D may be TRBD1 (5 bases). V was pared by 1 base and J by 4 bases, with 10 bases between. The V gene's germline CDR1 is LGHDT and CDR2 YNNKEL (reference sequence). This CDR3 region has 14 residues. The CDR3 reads CASSQVAGRTEAFF. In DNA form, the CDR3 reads TGTGCCAGCAGCCAAGTGGCAGGGCGCACTGAAGCTTTCTTT.